This record covers a single TCR beta chain. These data are taken from a study of blood T cell repertoires in COVID-19. The protocol was immunoSEQ multiplex PCR, while the TCRdb copy is restricted to in-frame clones and leaves out a portion. The data show 45,000 to 65,000 clones, over 75% seen once. Germline loops: CDR1 SGHAT, CDR2 FQNNGV. The CDR3 consists of 14 residues. Trimming cost V 8 bases and J 3 bases; bases outside gene matches: 2. A Seattle source enrolled patients during active infection and followed them longitudinally. Input material: peripheral blood. This TCR was sampled from a woman older than 75 with COVID-19, enrolled during active disease. The chain has TRBV11-2 and TRBJ2-1; 12 bases are shared with TRBD2. The CDR3 is CASVLAGGYNEQFF. The CDR3 bases are TGTGCCAGCGTACTAGCGGGAGGCTACAATGAGCAGTTCTTC.